These 13 T cell receptor beta chains came from one sample sequenced in a study of beta chain features in type 1 diabetes. Findings and limits, study-wide: Shorter TCRB CDR3s, moderately but significantly so, marked every one of the four CD4+ subsets in Type 1 diabetes patients.

cDNA synthesis used the whole RNA isolate, giving expressed TCRB sequences. Measured with immunoSEQ multiplex PCR; TCRdb has only the in-frame clones, and not every one. The sample includes about 15,000 clones, about 70% of them seen just once. What these receptors recognize is not known. The specimen was Tregs from blood. These receptors all stem from a young man with type 1 diabetes.

The chain combines TRBV30 with TRBJ2-1; 8 bases line up with TRBD2. Germline V gene lookup returns CDR1 GTSNPN and CDR2 SVGIG (reference sequence). V dropped 3 bases and J dropped 8; count of bases not matched to a gene: 12. The CDR3 is 15 residues long. The CDR3: CAWRKFSGIHDEQFF. As DNA, the CDR3 is TGTGCCTGGAGGAAGTTTAGCGGGATTCATGATGAGCAGTTCTTC.

This clone was recorded only once. The V and J genes are TRBV6-5 and TRBJ2-5; weak D call: TRBD2 (7 bases). Trimming shortened V by 2 bases and J by 5 bases, and 12 bases separated the two germline ends. CDR1 and CDR2 from the germline V gene are MNHEY and SVGAGI. The CDR3 consists of 14 residues. CDR3 sequence (DNA): TGTGCCAGCAGTTACCAGGGGAGGGCCGAGACCCAGTACTTC. Its protein is CASSYQGRAETQYF.

The J gene is TRBJ1-1, the V gene TRBV2, with D uncertain. Germline assignment: CDR1 SNHLY and CDR2 FYNNEI. This CDR3 is built from 12 residues. V shed 2 bases and J shed 11 bases, with 12 bases lying between them. This CDR3 reads CASSEFPPGAFF. CDR3 DNA: TGTGCCAGCAGTGAATTTCCCCCCGGGGCTTTCTTT.

This rearrangement joins TRBV7-9 to TRBJ2-1; TRBD1 agrees at 10 bases. Germline loops: CDR1 SEHNR, CDR2 FQNEAQ (reference sequence). There are 16 residues in the CDR3. The ends lost 3 bases at V and 7 bases at J; junction bases unmatched: 9. In DNA, the CDR3 is TGTGCCAGCAGCTTGGGAACAGACAGGGGGCGGAATGAGCAGTTCTTC. Amino acids: CASSLGTDRGRNEQFF.

The gene calls are TRBV5-4 and TRBJ2-2, with 8 bases matching TRBD1. V shed 2 bases, J shed 5 bases, and the junction held 8 bases outside the gene matches. Germline-derived CDR1 and CDR2 are SGHNT and YYREEE (reference sequence). This CDR3 spans 16 amino acids. The CDR3 DNA reads as TGTGCCAGCAGCTTAATGCCAGGACAGGGTACCGGGGAGCTGTTTTTT. This translates into CASSLMPGQGTGELFF.

The chain combines TRBV2 with TRBJ1-5; TRBD1 is a possible D gene (6 bases). Trimming removed 5 bases from V and 14 bases from J, with 16 bases in between. Germline V gene lookup returns CDR1 SNHLY and CDR2 FYNNEI. The CDR3 has 12 residues. CDR3 in amino acids: CASSPRAGTKHF. For the CDR3, the DNA is TGTGCCAGCAGTCCAAGGGCAGGGACAAAGCATTTT.

V is TRBV6-6 and J is TRBJ1-2, with D possibly being TRBD1 (5 bases). Trimming left V 0 bases short and J 1 base short, with 12 bases between. Germline CDR1 and CDR2: MNHNY and SVGAGI (reference sequence). The CDR3 has 16 amino acids. The CDR3 DNA sequence: TGTGCCAGCAGTTACTCCGGGCAGGGCAATAACTATGGCTACACCTTC. Amino acid sequence: CASSYSGQGNNYGYTF.

The chain links TRBV5-1 to TRBJ1-2; the match to TRBD1 covers 8 bases. The V and J ends lost 0 bases and 2 bases, in that order; junction bases with no gene match: 0. The germline CDR1 and CDR2 sequences are SGHRS and YFSETQ. The CDR3 has 14 amino acids. The CDR3 spells CASSLGQGNYGYTF. CDR3 sequence (DNA): TGCGCCAGCAGCTTGGGACAGGGGAACTATGGCTACACCTTC.

The DNA for the CDR3 is TGTGCCAGCAGCTTGGCCGGGGGGTATGAGCAGTTCTTC. It codes for CASSLAGGYEQFF. The chain is built from TRBV5-4 and TRBJ2-1; 7 nucleotides align to TRBD2. The CDR3 has 13 residues. V shed 0 bases, J shed 8 bases, and the junction held 2 bases outside the gene matches. Germline V gene sequence: CDR1 SGHNT, CDR2 YYREEE (reference sequence).

In its sample, this clone was seen a few times. V gene TRBV11-2 combines with J gene TRBJ2-5, with TRBD1 matching over 7 bases. The ends lost 4 bases at V and 4 bases at J; junction bases unmatched: 6. Germline V gene lookup returns CDR1 SGHAT and CDR2 FQNNGV. The CDR3 sequence is 14 residues long. CDR3 in DNA: TGTGCCAGCAGCTCGGCAGGGGGAGTAGAGACCCAGTACTTC. It specifies CASSSAGGVETQYF.

The gene calls are TRBV4-1 and TRBJ2-5; 8 nucleotides match TRBD2. Trimming cost V 1 base and J 6 bases; bases outside gene matches: 1. The germline V gene encodes CDR1 MGHRA and CDR2 YSYEKL. The CDR3 runs to 13 residues. CDR3 loop: CASSQGLAQTQYF. The CDR3 DNA reads as TGCGCCAGCAGCCAAGGACTAGCGCAGACCCAGTACTTC.

The J gene is TRBJ2-3, the V gene TRBV6-1; D possibly corresponds to TRBD2 (6 bases). Trimming stripped 6 bases from V and 3 bases from J, with 13 bases between. This CDR3 is 14 amino acids long. Germline values: CDR1 MNHNS, CDR2 SASEGT. This CDR3 reads CASSGGDGTDTQYF. CDR3 nucleotide sequence: TGTGCCAGCAGCGGGGGTGACGGGACAGATACGCAGTATTTT.

CDR3 nucleotides: TGCGCCAGCAGCCAGCCGGGCGGGCGTACCACCTACGAGCAGTACTTC. It yields the protein CASSQPGGRTTYEQYF. The chain links TRBV5-1 to TRBJ2-5; the D gene is possibly TRBD2 (5 bases). The DNA end favors TRBJ2-7, so the J call may be wrong. This CDR3 has 16 residues. The germline V gene has CDR1 SGHRS and CDR2 YFSETQ.